This T cell receptor beta chain was captured in a study of OX40 agonist ivuxolimab in advanced cancers. Study summary: Averaging roughly 60 years in age, with a range of about 20 to 90, the cohort was approximately 83% male.

Study results and caveats: Partly responding patients at 0.1-3.0 mg/kg showed some of the smallest clonal expansion. No determination was made of the antigen specificity of the expanded peripheral T cells.

Here immunoSEQ multiplex PCR was the method, and the copy in TCRdb shows in-frame clones only, minus some. The sample lists about 48,000 clones; about 85% were seen once. Germline V gene sequence: CDR1 SEHNR, CDR2 FQNEAQ (reference sequence). The CDR3 contains 11 residues. The V end lost 8 bases, the J end lost 5 bases, and 10 bases lay between the germline ends. This clone was found a few times. Its antigen is still unknown. The V gene is TRBV7-9, the J gene TRBJ2-7; tentative D call: TRBD1 (5 bases). This sequence originates from an adult with an advanced solid tumor such as melanoma, head and neck, liver or kidney cancer. The sample here was CD4+ or CD8+ T cells sorted from blood, taken in a trial of the OX40 agonist ivuxolimab. The CDR3 is CASASGNEQYF. CDR3 DNA sequence: TGTGCCAGCGCTTCAGGGAACGAGCAGTACTTC.